The 8 T cell receptor beta chains below all came from one sample that was sequenced in a study of identical twins. TCRdb recomputed calls from the 5' RACE reads with MiXCR, one row per CDR3 protein. The sample consists of fewer than 350,000 distinct CDR3 sequences, about 8.3% of them appearing once. The same data also went into a second study, on yellow fever vaccine responses in identical twins.

Specimen: memory (CD45RO+) T cells sorted from blood. The receptor set was obtained from a young woman in good health.

This clonotype was detected many times. CDR3 DNA: TGCGCCAGCAGCTTGGCCCCCGTTCCGGGACAGGGGGATGGTGAGCAGTTCTTC. Translation: CASSLAPVPGQGDGEQFF. V is TRBV5-1 and J is TRBJ2-1; 11 nucleotides match TRBD1. The germline CDR1 and CDR2 sequences are SGHRS and YFSETQ. The CDR3 loop spans 18 amino acids. V trimming: 0 bases; J trimming: 9 bases; junction bases outside the gene matches: 14. Full variable domain (missing parts from reference TRBV5-1 and TRBJ2-1): KAGVTQTPRYLIKTRGQQVTLSCSPISGHRSVSWYQQTPGQGLQFLFEYFSETQRNKGNFPGRFSGRQFSNSRSEMNVSTLELGDSALYLCASSLAPVPGQGDGEQFFGPGTRLTVL.

This clonotype was found many times. CDR3 coding DNA: TGTGCCAGCAGAACAGTGAACACTGAAGCTTTCTTT. This encodes CASRTVNTEAFF. V is TRBV27 and J is TRBJ1-1; D gene uncertain. CDR3 length equals 12 residues. In germline, CDR1 is MNHEY, CDR2 SMNVEV (reference sequence). V was clipped by 6 bases and J by 0 bases, with 5 bases between them.

The chain employs TRBV7-9 and TRBJ1-3, with D uncertain. In germline, CDR1 is SEHNR, CDR2 FQNEAQ (reference sequence). This CDR3 is 15 amino acids long. V lost 2 bases and J 0 bases, leaving 8 bases between the germline ends. CDR3 DNA: TGTGCCAGCAGCTTAATGAAAAGCTCTGGAAACACCATATATTTT. This gives the protein CASSLMKSSGNTIYF.

The table lists this clonotype with many counts. The chain has TRBV6-4 and TRBJ2-3; 11 nucleotides agree with TRBD2. V gave up 3 bases and J gave up 1 base; unmatched junction bases: 0. The CDR3 extends over 15 amino acids. The V gene's germline CDR1 is MRHNA and CDR2 SNTAGT. The CDR3 region is CASSETSGGTDTQYF. The CDR3 bases are TGTGCCAGCAGTGAGACTAGCGGGGGCACAGATACGCAGTATTTT.

This clonotype was counted many times. Written as DNA, the CDR3 is TGCGCCAGCAGCTTACGGGCCGACGGCGGTGAGCAGTTCTTC. Translating it yields CASSLRADGGEQFF. The genes are TRBV5-1 and TRBJ2-1; D ambiguous. The CDR3 runs to 14 residues. The germline gives CDR1 SGHRS, CDR2 YFSETQ. The germline V and J ends were trimmed by 2 bases and 9 bases, with 15 bases remaining between them.

The V call is TRBV19, the J call TRBJ1-5; D not certain. The germline CDR1 and CDR2 sequences are LNHDA and SQIVND (reference sequence). V was clipped by 0 bases and J by 1 base, with 4 bases between them. The CDR3 is 14 residues long. CDR3 DNA sequence: TGTGCCAGTAGTATAGAGGCCAGCAATCAGCCCCAGCATTTT. Translation gives CASSIEASNQPQHF.

This chain connects TRBV18 to TRBJ2-2; the D call may be TRBD1 or TRBD2 (8 bases each). Germline V CDR1 and CDR2: KGHSH, LQKENI. V was shortened by 3 bases and J by 4 bases, with 15 bases between the two germline ends. The CDR3 is 16 amino acids. CDR3: CASSPSGTGITGELFF. The CDR3, as DNA: TGTGCCAGCTCACCTAGCGGGACAGGAATCACCGGGGAGCTGTTTTTT.

The chain uses TRBV7-6 and TRBJ1-2; D is possibly TRBD1 (5 bases). The CDR3 runs to 15 residues. Germline lookup yields CDR1 SGHVS and CDR2 FNYEAQ. The V gene lost 1 base and the J gene lost 4 bases, with 13 bases spanning the gap. The CDR3 DNA sequence: TGTGCCAGCAGCTTAGTTTCCGACAGTCTCTATGGCTACACCTTC. Translated: CASSLVSDSLYGYTF. Combining the CDR3 with reference TRBV7-6 and TRBJ1-2 gives the whole variable domain GAGVSQSPRYKVTKRGQDVALRCDPISGHVSLYWYRQALGQGPEFLTYFNYEAQQDKSGLPNDRFSAERPEGSISTLTIQRTEQRDSAMYRCASSLVSDSLYGYTFGSGTRLTVV.